Below, 5 T cell receptor beta chains from the same sample are listed, as sequenced in a study of shared clonotypes between healthy human individuals. Using immunoSEQ multiplex PCR, the repertoire was profiled, and TCRdb retains in-frame clones only, with some absent. This sample has 2,500,000 or so clones; approximately 93% occur once, and the top ten carry about 0.39%. The source material was naive CD4+ T cells from PBMCs. As for subset: CD45RA+ positively selected. These receptors all stem from a man between 18 and 35 years old in good health. Some clones in this sample may be carry-over from other donors' samples.

The chain joins TRBV18 to TRBJ2-7, with D perhaps assigned TRBD1 or TRBD2 (6 bases each). Looked up from germline, CDR1 is KGHSH and CDR2 is LQKENI. The CDR3 covers 14 residues. V was cut by 8 bases and J by 0 bases, with 14 bases left in between. The chain's CDR3 is CASHRGQNSYEQYF. The DNA of the CDR3 is TGTGCCAGCCACCGGGGGCAAAACTCCTACGAGCAGTACTTC. The full variable domain, its missing parts supplied by reference TRBV18 and TRBJ2-7, is NAGVMQNPRHLVRRRGQEARLRCSPMKGHSHVYWYRQLPEEGLKFMVYLQKENIIDESGMPKERFSAEFPKEGPSILRIQQVVRGDSAAYFCASHRGQNSYEQYFGPGTRLTVT.

V and J are TRBV14 and TRBJ1-4, with no clear D. Germline values: CDR1 SGHDN, CDR2 FVKESK. The V end was cut by 4 bases, the J end by 8 bases, with 8 bases between. The CDR3 has 12 residues. The DNA of the CDR3 is TGTGCCAGCAGCCGCCCTCTGGAAAAACTGTTTTTT. It codes for CASSRPLEKLFF.

This chain uses TRBV7-3 with TRBJ2-1, with 7 bases identical to TRBD2. In germline, CDR1 is SGHTA, CDR2 FQGTGA. The J segment lost 6 bases and the V segment lost 8 bases, leaving 10 bases of the junction unmatched. The CDR3 runs 14 residues. The CDR3 DNA follows: TGTGCCAGCGCTCTAGCGGCTGCCAGCAATGAGCAGTTCTTC. It encodes CASALAAASNEQFF.

This clone occurred once. V gene TRBV4-3 combines with J gene TRBJ1-3; a weak D match, TRBD1 (6 bases). The CDR3 has 18 amino acids. Germline CDR1 reads LGHNA; CDR2 reads YSLEER. Trimming shortened V by 0 bases and J by 0 bases, and 15 bases separated the two germline ends. CDR3 nucleotide sequence: TGCGCCAGCAGCCAAGATTACAGGGCCGACCCCTCTGGAAACACCATATATTTT. The encoded protein is CASSQDYRADPSGNTIYF.

Comment on this clone: The same CDR3 can be traced to other DNA sequences in this sample. The chain employs TRBV28 and TRBJ1-3; 7 bases match TRBD1. This CDR3 region has 15 residues. Trimming took 4 bases from V and 0 from J; bases not matched to a gene: 3. Germline V CDR1 and CDR2: MDHEN, SYDVKM. The CDR3 loop reads CASSSGQFSGNTIYF. In DNA form, the CDR3 reads TGTGCCAGCAGTTCGGGACAGTTCTCTGGAAACACCATATATTTT.